This T cell receptor beta chain was identified in a study of cytomegalovirus exposure and HLA in healthy donors (TCRdb year 2017). About the investigation overall: The 650 to 800 repertoires of the first cohort and the roughly 110 validation repertoires were produced on the same platform, according to a later analysis. The study combined high-throughput TCR immunosequencing, statistical association of individual TCRs with disease status, and machine learning to predict cytomegalovirus infection status. Along with the roughly 700-subject first cohort, a separate validation cohort of over a hundred different subjects was used. The study aimed to test whether signatures of past pathogen exposure could be identified by cataloging public T cell receptors. What the authors observed across the whole study: The authors suggested that the approach could potentially be extended to other disease states and immunological phenotypes. In the study, roughly 160 TCR beta chains were listed as associated with cytomegalovirus. Most TCR sequences were seen in very few donors, while some public TCRs were found in many individuals. Cytomegalovirus status was reported to be diagnosed by the classifier with high specificity and sensitivity in both the original and validation cohorts. A few of the identified cytomegalovirus-associated TCR beta chains were confirmed in vitro to be specific for cytomegalovirus antigens. A later analysis lacked HLA typing for the validation cohort, so it scored co-occurrence in that cohort across all 110 or so repertoires. Of the cluster scores, about 94% were above 0 in a later analysis, which found that TCRs clustered in the first cohort also tended to co-occur in the 120 or so validation repertoires.

V is pared back by 0 bases and J by 6 bases, with 5 bases lying between the germline termini. The CDR1 and CDR2 encoded by the germline V gene are LGHNA and YNFKEQ. The CDR3 runs 13 residues from the cysteine to the phenylalanine. The DNA shown is the 39-base CDR3, in frame from base 1. Separate from the roughly 660-subject first cohort, the validation cohort of 95 to 150 subjects was the group to which the donors belonged. Comments on this clone: The antigen it recognizes is unknown. Base qualities are missing; no much larger clone stands one base away.

Library preparation employed the immunoSEQ multiplex PCR assay. In the source study's methods: A statistical classification framework was developed to diagnose cytomegalovirus status using the catalog of TCR beta chain sequences. Held by TCRdb, this immuneACCESS table contains in-frame sequences only and omits some clones. Under half of the omission traces to an unresolved V gene where checked; the cause of the rest is unknown. The D gene and trimming were derived from the DNA, and the V and J assignments and clone size from that table. The sample has under 300,000 clones on record, approximately 84% of them singletons. The top ten constitute roughly 1.2% of the sample.

The source material was PBMCs. This receptor was identified in a woman in her thirties in good health and CMV-seropositive. The chain is made from TRBV4-2 and TRBJ2-2; a tentative D call is TRBD1 (5 bases match). The DNA is TGTGCCAGCAGCCAAGAGGGGCCCGGGGAGCTGTTTTTT. Translation gives CASSQEGPGELFF.